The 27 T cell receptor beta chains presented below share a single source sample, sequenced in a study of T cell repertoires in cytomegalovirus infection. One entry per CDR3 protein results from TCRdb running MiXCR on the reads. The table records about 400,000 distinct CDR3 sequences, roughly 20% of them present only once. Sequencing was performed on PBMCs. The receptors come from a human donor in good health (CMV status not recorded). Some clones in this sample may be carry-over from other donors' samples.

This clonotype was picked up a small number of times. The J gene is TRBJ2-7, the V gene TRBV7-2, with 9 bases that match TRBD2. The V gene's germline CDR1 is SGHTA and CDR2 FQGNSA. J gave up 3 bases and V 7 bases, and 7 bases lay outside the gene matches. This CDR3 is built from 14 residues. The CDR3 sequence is CASNAGGGFYEQYF. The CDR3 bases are TGTGCCAGCAACGCGGGGGGGGGCTTCTACGAGCAGTACTTC.

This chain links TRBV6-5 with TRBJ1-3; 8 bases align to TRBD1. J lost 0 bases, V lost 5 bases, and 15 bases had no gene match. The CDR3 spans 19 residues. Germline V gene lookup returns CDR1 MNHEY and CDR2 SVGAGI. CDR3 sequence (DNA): TGTGCCAGCAGTCGTACACAGGGGGGTTACATTGCCTCTGGAAACACCATATATTTT. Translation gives CASSRTQGGYIASGNTIYF.

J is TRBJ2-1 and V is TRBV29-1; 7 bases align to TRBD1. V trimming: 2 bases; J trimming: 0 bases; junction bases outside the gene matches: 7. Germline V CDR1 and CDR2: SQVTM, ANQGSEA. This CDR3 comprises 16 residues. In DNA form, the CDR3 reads TGCAGCGTTGAACTCGGGACAGCCGACTCCTACAATGAGCAGTTCTTC. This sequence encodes CSVELGTADSYNEQFF.

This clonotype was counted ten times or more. CDR3: CASSYFGGGAMETQYF. In nucleotides, the CDR3 is TGTGCCAGCAGTTACTTTGGTGGGGGGGCCATGGAGACCCAGTACTTC. V is TRBV6-8 and J is TRBJ2-5; TRBD2 might be the D (7 bases). The CDR3 runs 16 residues. Germline CDR1 is MNHGY and CDR2 is SAAAGT. Trimming took 1 base from V and 5 from J, leaving 17 bases between them.

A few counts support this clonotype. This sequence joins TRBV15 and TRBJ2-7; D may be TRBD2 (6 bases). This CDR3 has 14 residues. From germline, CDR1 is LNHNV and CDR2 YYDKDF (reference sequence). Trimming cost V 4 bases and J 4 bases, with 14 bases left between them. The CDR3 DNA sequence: TGTGCCACCAGCACCGGAGGGCAGGGATACGAGCAGTACTTC. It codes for CATSTGGQGYEQYF.

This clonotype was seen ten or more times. CDR3 sequence: CASREGQMNTEAFF. The CDR3 DNA sequence: TGCGCCAGCAGAGAGGGACAGATGAACACTGAAGCTTTCTTT. This chain links TRBV10-2 with TRBJ1-1, with 7 bases identical to TRBD1. Germline CDR1 WSHSY, CDR2 SAAADI. Germline trimming cut 6 bases from V and 0 bases from J; bases unmatched to any gene: 4. CDR3 size: 14 residues.

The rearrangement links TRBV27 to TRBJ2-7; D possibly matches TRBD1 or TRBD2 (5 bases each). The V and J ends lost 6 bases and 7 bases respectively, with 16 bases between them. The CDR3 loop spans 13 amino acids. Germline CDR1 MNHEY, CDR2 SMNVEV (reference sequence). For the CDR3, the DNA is TGTGCCAGCAGCCATGGGACGGCGCGGGAGCAGTACTTC. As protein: CASSHGTAREQYF.

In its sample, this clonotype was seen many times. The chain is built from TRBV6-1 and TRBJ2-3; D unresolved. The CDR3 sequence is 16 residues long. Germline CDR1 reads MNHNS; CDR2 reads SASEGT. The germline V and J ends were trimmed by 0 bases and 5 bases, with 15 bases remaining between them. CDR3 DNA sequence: TGTGCCAGCAGTGAAGCATGGATGCGTGTTGGAGATACGCAGTATTTT. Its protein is CASSEAWMRVGDTQYF.

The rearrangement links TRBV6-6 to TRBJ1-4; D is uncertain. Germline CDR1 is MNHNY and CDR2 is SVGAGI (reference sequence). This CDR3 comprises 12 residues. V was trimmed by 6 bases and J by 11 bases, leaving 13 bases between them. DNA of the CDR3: TGTGCCAGCAGGCCGGATGCGGCCAAACTGTTTTTT. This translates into CASRPDAAKLFF.

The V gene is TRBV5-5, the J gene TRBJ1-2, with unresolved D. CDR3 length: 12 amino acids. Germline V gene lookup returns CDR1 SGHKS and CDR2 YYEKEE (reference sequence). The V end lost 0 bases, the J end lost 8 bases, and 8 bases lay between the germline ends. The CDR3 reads CASSLDGEGYTF. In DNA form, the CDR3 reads TGTGCCAGCAGCTTGGACGGGGAGGGCTACACCTTC.

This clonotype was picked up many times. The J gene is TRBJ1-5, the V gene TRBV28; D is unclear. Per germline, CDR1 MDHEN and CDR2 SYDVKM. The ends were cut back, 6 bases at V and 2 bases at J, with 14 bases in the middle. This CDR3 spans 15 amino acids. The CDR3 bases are TGTGCCAGCAGCAAGGCCCGTTTGGGCAATCAGCCCCAGCATTTT. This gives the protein CASSKARLGNQPQHF.

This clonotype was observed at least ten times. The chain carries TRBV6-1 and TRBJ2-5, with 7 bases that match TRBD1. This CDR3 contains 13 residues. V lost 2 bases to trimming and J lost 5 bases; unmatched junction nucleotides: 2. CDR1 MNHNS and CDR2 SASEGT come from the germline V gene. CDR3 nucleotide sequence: TGTGCCAGCAGTGAACAGGGGGTGGAGACCCAGTACTTC. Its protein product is CASSEQGVETQYF.

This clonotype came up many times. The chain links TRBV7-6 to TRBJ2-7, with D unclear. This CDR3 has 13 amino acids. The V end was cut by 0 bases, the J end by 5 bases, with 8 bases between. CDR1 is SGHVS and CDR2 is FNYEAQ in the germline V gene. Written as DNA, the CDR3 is TGTGCCAGCAGCTTAGCCCGTTCAGACGAGCAGTACTTC. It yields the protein CASSLARSDEQYF.

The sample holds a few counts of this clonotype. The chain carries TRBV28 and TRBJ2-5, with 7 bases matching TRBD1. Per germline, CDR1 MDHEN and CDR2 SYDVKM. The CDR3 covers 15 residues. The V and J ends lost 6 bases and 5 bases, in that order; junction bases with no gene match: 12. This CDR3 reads CASSDGPRGMETQYF. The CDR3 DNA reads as TGTGCCAGCAGCGATGGACCCAGGGGGATGGAGACCCAGTACTTC.

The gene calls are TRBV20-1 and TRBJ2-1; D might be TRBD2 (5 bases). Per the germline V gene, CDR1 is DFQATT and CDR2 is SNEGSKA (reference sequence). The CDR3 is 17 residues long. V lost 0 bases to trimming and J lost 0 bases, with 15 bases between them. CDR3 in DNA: TGCAGTGCTAGAGATGGGAGCGGAGTAAGCTCCTACAATGAGCAGTTCTTC. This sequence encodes CSARDGSGVSSYNEQFF.

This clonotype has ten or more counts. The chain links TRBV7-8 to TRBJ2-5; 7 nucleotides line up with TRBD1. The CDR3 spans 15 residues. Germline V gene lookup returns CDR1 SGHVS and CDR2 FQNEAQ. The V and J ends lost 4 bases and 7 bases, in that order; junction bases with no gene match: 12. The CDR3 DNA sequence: TGTGCCAGCAGCTCGGTACAGGGGCCCCCGGGGACCCAGTACTTC. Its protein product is CASSSVQGPPGTQYF.

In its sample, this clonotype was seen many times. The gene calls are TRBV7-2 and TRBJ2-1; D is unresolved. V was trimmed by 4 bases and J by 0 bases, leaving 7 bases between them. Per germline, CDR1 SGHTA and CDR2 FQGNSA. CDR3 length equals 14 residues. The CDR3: CASSSPSSYNEQFF. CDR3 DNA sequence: TGTGCCAGCAGCTCCCCTAGCTCCTACAATGAGCAGTTCTTC. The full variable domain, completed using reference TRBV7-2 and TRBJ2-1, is GAGVSQSPSNKVTEKGKDVELRCDPISGHTALYWYRQSLGQGLEFLIYFQGNSAPDKSGLPSDRFSAERTGGSVSTLTIQRTQQEDSAVYLCASSSPSSYNEQFFGPGTRLTVL.

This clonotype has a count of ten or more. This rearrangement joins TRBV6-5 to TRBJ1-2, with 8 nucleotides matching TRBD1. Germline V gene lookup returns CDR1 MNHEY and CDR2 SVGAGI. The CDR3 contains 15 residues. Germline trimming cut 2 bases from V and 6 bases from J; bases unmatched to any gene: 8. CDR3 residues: CASSYPQGAPHGYTF. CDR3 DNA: TGTGCCAGCAGTTACCCCCAGGGGGCCCCCCATGGCTACACCTTC.

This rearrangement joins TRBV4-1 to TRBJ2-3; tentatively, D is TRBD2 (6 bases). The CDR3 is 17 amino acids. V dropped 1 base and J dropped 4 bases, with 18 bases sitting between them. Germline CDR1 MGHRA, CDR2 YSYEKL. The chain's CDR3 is CASSQAHLAMGADTQYF. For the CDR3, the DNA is TGCGCCAGCAGCCAAGCGCATCTAGCGATGGGCGCAGATACGCAGTATTTT.

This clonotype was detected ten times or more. The CDR3 nucleotides are TGTGCCAGCAGCCCAAGCCGCGGGGACAGGGGCGAGCAGTACTTC. Translation: CASSPSRGDRGEQYF. The J gene is TRBJ2-7, the V gene TRBV11-2; 10 nucleotides agree with TRBD1. This CDR3 spans 15 amino acids. V was pared by 5 bases and J by 6 bases, with 10 bases of the junction left unmatched. The germline V gene encodes CDR1 SGHAT and CDR2 FQNNGV.

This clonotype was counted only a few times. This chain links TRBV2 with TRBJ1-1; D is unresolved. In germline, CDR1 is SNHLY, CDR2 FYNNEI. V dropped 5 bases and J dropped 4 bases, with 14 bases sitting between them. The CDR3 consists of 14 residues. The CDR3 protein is CASSTTMAVTEAFF. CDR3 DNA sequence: TGTGCCAGCAGTACGACCATGGCAGTCACTGAAGCTTTCTTT.

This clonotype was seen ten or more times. CDR3 amino acids: CASTVTRGNNQPQHF. As DNA, the CDR3 is TGTGCCAGTACTGTAACCAGGGGAAACAATCAGCCCCAGCATTTT. This chain links TRBV19 with TRBJ1-5; the D gene is possibly TRBD1 (6 bases). The germline CDR1 and CDR2 sequences are LNHDA and SQIVND (reference sequence). V was trimmed by 7 bases and J by 3 bases, leaving 16 bases between them. There are 15 residues in the CDR3.

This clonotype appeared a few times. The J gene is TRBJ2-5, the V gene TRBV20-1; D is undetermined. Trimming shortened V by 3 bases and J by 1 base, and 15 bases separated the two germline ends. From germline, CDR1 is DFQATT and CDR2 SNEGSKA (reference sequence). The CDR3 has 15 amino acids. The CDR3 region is CSASLADRIQETQYF. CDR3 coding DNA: TGCAGTGCTAGTCTTGCGGACCGGATCCAAGAGACCCAGTACTTC.

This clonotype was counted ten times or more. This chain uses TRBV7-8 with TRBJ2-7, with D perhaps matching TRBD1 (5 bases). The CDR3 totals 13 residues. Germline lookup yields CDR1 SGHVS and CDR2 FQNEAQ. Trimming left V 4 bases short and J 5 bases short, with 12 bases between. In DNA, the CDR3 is TGTGCCAGCAGCTCCCAGAGACAGAACGAGCAGTACTTC. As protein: CASSSQRQNEQYF.

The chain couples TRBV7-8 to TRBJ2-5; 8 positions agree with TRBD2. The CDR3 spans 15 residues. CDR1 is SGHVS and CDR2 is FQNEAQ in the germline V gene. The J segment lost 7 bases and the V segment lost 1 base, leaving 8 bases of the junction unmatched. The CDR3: CASSLDGGAFGTQYF. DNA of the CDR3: TGTGCCAGCAGCTTAGACGGGGGGGCTTTCGGGACCCAGTACTTC.

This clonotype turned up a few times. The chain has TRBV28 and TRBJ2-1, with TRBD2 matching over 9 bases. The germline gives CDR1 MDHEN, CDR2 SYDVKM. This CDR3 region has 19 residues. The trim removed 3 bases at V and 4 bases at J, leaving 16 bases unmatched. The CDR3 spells CASSFETGTSSYPYNEQFF. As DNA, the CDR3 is TGTGCCAGCAGTTTCGAAACCGGGACTAGCTCCTATCCGTACAATGAGCAGTTCTTC.

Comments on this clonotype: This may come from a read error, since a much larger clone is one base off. The CDR3 spells CANSRTGRVKPQHF. The DNA of the CDR3 is TGTGCCAACAGTCGGACGGGTCGCGTTAAGCCCCAGCATTTT. The chain links TRBV12-3 or TRBV12-4 to TRBJ1-5; D remains ambiguous. The CDR3 sequence is 14 residues long.